A selection of T cell receptor beta chains follows, all from one sample in a study of blood T cells in healthy people across ages. A single record per CDR3 protein comes from TCRdb applying MiXCR to the 5' RACE reads. The data hold about 830,000 distinct CDR3 sequences, with roughly 60% observed a single time. Sequencing was done on a sample of blood. These receptors were collected from a man in his thirties or forties in good health. Each CDR3 is given with its conserved first and last residue. A D gene is named only where the DNA matches it firmly. Rows give clone size only sometimes, using once, few, many, or a class for an expanded clone.

>TRBD2|TRBV20-1|NA|TRBJ2-1
CSARSLAGVSLSSSSYNEQFF
TGCAGTGCTAGGTCACTAGCGGGAGTCTCCCTTTCTTCCAGCTCCTACAATGAGCAGTTCTTC
>NA|TRBV7-2|NA|TRBJ2-3
CASSKVATATDTQYF
TGTGCCAGCAGCAAGGTGGCGACTGCCACAGATACGCAGTATTTT
>NA|TRBV6-6|NA|TRBJ1-4
CASSYSGVSEKLFF
TGTGCCAGCAGTTACTCTGGGGTCAGCGAAAAACTGTTTTTT
>NA|TRBV7-2|NA|TRBJ2-7
CASSLASGGTPYEQYF
TGTGCCAGCAGCTTAGCCTCAGGCGGGACCCCTTACGAGCAGTACTTC
>NA|TRBV4-2|NA|TRBJ2-7
CASALGRGSSYEQYF
TGTGCCAGCGCTCTCGGACGCGGATCCTCCTACGAGCAGTACTTC
>NA|TRBV30|NA|TRBJ2-1
CAWRAGWGPPYNEQFF
TGTGCCTGGAGGGCTGGGTGGGGCCCCCCCTACAATGAGCAGTTCTTC
>NA|TRBV12-3/TRBV12-4|few|TRBJ1-1
CASSFNRNTEAFF
TGTGCCAGCAGTTTCAACCGGAACACTGAAGCTTTCTTT
>TRBD2|TRBV5-1|few|TRBJ2-1
CASSPDSGGRNEQFF
TGCGCCAGCAGCCCAGATAGCGGGGGGCGCAATGAGCAGTTCTTC
>NA|TRBV12-3/TRBV12-4|NA|TRBJ2-5
CASSWNPSSDEQYF
TGTGCCAGCAGTTGGAACCCTAGCTCCGATGAGCAGTACTTC
>TRBD1|TRBV25-1|NA|TRBJ2-1
CASSEYGTGTNEQFF
TGTGCCAGCAGTGAATACGGGACAGGTACCAATGAGCAGTTCTTC
>TRBD2|TRBV7-2|NA|TRBJ2-5
CASSYTSGSHNEQYF
TGTGCCAGCAGCTATACTAGCGGGAGTCACAATGAGCAGTACTTC
>NA|TRBV4-3|NA|TRBJ2-7
CASSSRSRYEQYF
TGCGCCAGCAGTAGCCGGAGTCGGTACGAGCAGTACTTC
>TRBD2|TRBV29-1|few|TRBJ2-1
CSGLGLAGGVEQFF
TGCAGCGGCCTGGGACTAGCGGGAGGGGTTGAGCAGTTCTTC
>NA|TRBV6-2/TRBV6-3|NA|TRBJ2-4
CASSYLSLDSGKNIQYF
TGTGCCAGCAGTTACCTCAGTCTTGACAGCGGCAAAAACATTCAGTACTTC
>TRBD1|TRBV27|NA|TRBJ1-2
CASRAQGIFYGYAF
TGTGCCAGCAGGGCACAGGGGATTTTCTATGGCTACGCCTTC
>NA|TRBV9|NA|TRBJ2-7
CASSGRDSTYEQYF
TGTGCCAGCAGCGGCCGGGACTCAACCTACGAGCAGTACTTC
>TRBD2|TRBV9|NA|TRBJ2-1
CASSVGAGATNEQFF
TGTGCCAGCAGCGTAGGCGCGGGAGCGACCAATGAGCAGTTCTTC
>NA|TRBV6-2/TRBV6-3|few|TRBJ2-1
CASANFLDQFF
TGTGCCAGCGCCAATTTCCTAGATCAGTTCTTC
>NA|TRBV7-3|NA|TRBJ2-3
CASSPSYAGTDTQYF
TGTGCCAGCAGCCCTTCTTATGCGGGGACAGATACGCAGTATTTT
>NA|TRBV10-3|few|TRBJ2-1
CAISGGMGYEQFF
TGTGCCATCAGTGGGGGCATGGGGTATGAGCAGTTCTTC
>NA|TRBV7-2|NA|TRBJ1-5
CASSFSGGDNQPQHF
TGTGCCAGCAGCTTTTCGGGAGGGGACAATCAGCCCCAGCATTTT
>NA|TRBV6-2/TRBV6-3|NA|TRBJ2-5
CASSYERVQETQYF
TGTGCCAGCAGTTACGAACGGGTGCAAGAGACCCAGTACTTC
>TRBD2|TRBV20-1|NA|TRBJ2-3
CSATRELAVDTQYF
TGCAGTGCCACGAGAGAGCTAGCGGTAGATACGCAGTATTTT
>TRBD1|TRBV7-9|NA|TRBJ1-2
CASRPPGTAYGYTF
TGTGCCAGCAGGCCACCCGGGACAGCCTATGGCTACACCTTC
>TRBD1|TRBV29-1|NA|TRBJ2-3
CSALKQGNPTDTQYF
TGCAGCGCTCTAAAACAGGGGAATCCGACAGATACGCAGTATTTT
>NA|TRBV27|NA|TRBJ2-2
CASSGTIAGELFF
TGTGCCAGCAGTGGAACTATCGCCGGGGAGCTGTTTTTT
>NA|TRBV18|many|TRBJ2-5
CASSVQETQYF
TGTGCCAGCAGCGTGCAAGAGACCCAGTACTTC
>NA|TRBV5-6|NA|TRBJ2-1
CASSLVPPEYNEQFF
TGTGCCAGCAGCTTGGTCCCCCCAGAGTACAATGAGCAGTTCTTC
>NA|TRBV20-1|NA|TRBJ2-7
CSARPITEGSYEQYF
TGCAGTGCTAGACCTATTACCGAGGGAAGCTACGAGCAGTACTTC
>TRBD1|TRBV7-4|NA|TRBJ2-1
CAAGGQGLGEQFF
TGTGCCGCGGGGGGACAGGGGTTGGGTGAGCAGTTCTTC
>NA|TRBV6-5|few|TRBJ1-1
CASNKPGHNTEAFF
TGTGCCAGCAACAAGCCGGGACATAACACTGAAGCTTTCTTT
>NA|TRBV11-2|NA|TRBJ2-1
CASSPGAGYGNEQFF
TGTGCCAGCAGCCCCGGGGCAGGGTACGGCAATGAGCAGTTCTTC
>TRBD1|TRBV12-3/TRBV12-4|NA|TRBJ2-5
CASSMGQAVGTQYF
TGTGCCAGCAGTATGGGACAGGCTGTTGGGACCCAGTACTTC
>NA|TRBV6-2/TRBV6-3|NA|TRBJ2-4
CASSYRVELAKNIQYF
TGTGCCAGCAGTTACAGGGTCGAGCTAGCCAAAAACATTCAGTACTTC
>NA|TRBV6-6|NA|TRBJ1-1
CASSGVSEAFF
TGTGCCAGCTCGGGGGTGTCTGAAGCTTTCTTT
>NA|TRBV7-2|few|TRBJ2-7
CASSLMGGLSYEQYF
TGTGCCAGCAGCTTAATGGGGGGCCTCTCCTACGAGCAGTACTTC
>NA|TRBV4-1|NA|TRBJ1-1
CASSQDDRTNDEAFF
TGCGCCAGCAGCCAAGATGATCGGACAAACGACGAAGCTTTCTTT
>TRBD2|TRBV28|NA|TRBJ2-7
CASEGSGRYYEQYF
TGTGCCAGCGAGGGGAGCGGGAGGTACTACGAGCAGTACTTC
>NA|TRBV28|NA|TRBJ2-1
CASSFRAAFNEQFF
TGTGCCAGCAGTTTCAGGGCGGCCTTCAATGAGCAGTTCTTC
>TRBD2|TRBV24-1|NA|TRBJ2-1
CATSDPRTSGSERFF
TGTGCCACCAGTGACCCGAGGACTAGCGGGAGTGAGCGGTTCTTC
>NA|TRBV24-1|few|TRBJ2-2
CATERTHSGFNTGELFF
TGTGCCACCGAACGCACTCATTCGGGGTTCAACACCGGGGAGCTGTTTTTT
>TRBD2|TRBV29-1|few|TRBJ2-5
CSVRLAWEAQYF
TGCAGCGTACGACTAGCGTGGGAAGCCCAGTACTTC
>NA|TRBV20-1|NA|TRBJ2-1
CSAQDYNEQFF
TGCAGTGCTCAGGACTACAATGAGCAGTTCTTC
>NA|TRBV5-4|few|TRBJ1-1
CASSSLWGRNTEAFF
TGTGCCAGCAGCTCCCTGTGGGGGCGGAACACTGAAGCTTTCTTT
>NA|TRBV5-6|NA|TRBJ1-1
CASSLDSALEAFF
TGTGCCAGCAGCCTAGACAGTGCGCTTGAAGCTTTCTTT
>TRBD2|TRBV29-1|few|TRBJ2-3
CSVDSSGTLTDTQYF
TGCAGCGTTGATTCTAGCGGAACCCTCACAGATACGCAGTATTTT
>TRBD2|TRBV28|NA|TRBJ2-7
CASSPPASGSVNEQYF
TGTGCCAGCAGCCCCCCGGCTAGCGGGAGTGTCAACGAGCAGTACTTC
>NA|TRBV9|many|TRBJ2-1
CASSNYNEQFF
TGTGCCAGCAGTAATTACAATGAGCAGTTCTTC
>TRBD1|TRBV24-1|NA|TRBJ2-1
CATSDPGQGATYNEQFF
TGTGCCACCAGTGATCCCGGACAGGGGGCGACCTACAATGAGCAGTTCTTC
>NA|TRBV27|few|TRBJ2-7
CASSLSSGTAYEQYF
TGTGCCAGCAGTTTATCGAGCGGGACAGCCTACGAGCAGTACTTC
>NA|TRBV4-3|NA|TRBJ2-1
CASSRRNNEQFF
TGCGCCAGCAGCCGTAGAAACAATGAGCAGTTCTTC
>NA|TRBV7-9|NA|TRBJ2-1
CASSRNLAEQFF
TGTGCCAGCAGCCGAAATTTAGCAGAGCAGTTCTTC
>TRBD2|TRBV7-9|NA|TRBJ2-7
CASRTNGGGSPYEQYF
TGTGCCAGCAGAACGAACGGCGGGGGGTCCCCTTACGAGCAGTACTTC
>TRBD2|TRBV25-1|few|TRBJ2-5
CASSDLAGVRQETQYF
TGTGCCAGCAGTGATCTAGCGGGAGTCAGGCAAGAGACCCAGTACTTC
>TRBD1|TRBV2|NA|TRBJ2-1
CASRLTGTVYSEQFF
TGTGCCAGCAGGCTGACCGGGACAGTCTACAGTGAGCAGTTCTTC
>TRBD1|TRBV27|NA|TRBJ1-2
CASSLFNRGLDGYTF
TGTGCCAGCAGTTTATTTAACAGGGGGCTCGATGGCTACACCTTC
>NA|TRBV25-1|NA|TRBJ1-3
CASNRGNTIYF
TGTGCCAGCAATCGGGGAAACACCATATATTTT
>NA|TRBV3-1|NA|TRBJ2-3
CASSPASYTTQYF
TGTGCCAGCAGCCCCGCTAGTTACACCACGCAGTATTTT
>NA|TRBV6-5|NA|TRBJ2-2
CASSTGTENTGELFF
TGTGCCAGCAGTACAGGGACGGAAAACACCGGGGAGCTGTTTTTT